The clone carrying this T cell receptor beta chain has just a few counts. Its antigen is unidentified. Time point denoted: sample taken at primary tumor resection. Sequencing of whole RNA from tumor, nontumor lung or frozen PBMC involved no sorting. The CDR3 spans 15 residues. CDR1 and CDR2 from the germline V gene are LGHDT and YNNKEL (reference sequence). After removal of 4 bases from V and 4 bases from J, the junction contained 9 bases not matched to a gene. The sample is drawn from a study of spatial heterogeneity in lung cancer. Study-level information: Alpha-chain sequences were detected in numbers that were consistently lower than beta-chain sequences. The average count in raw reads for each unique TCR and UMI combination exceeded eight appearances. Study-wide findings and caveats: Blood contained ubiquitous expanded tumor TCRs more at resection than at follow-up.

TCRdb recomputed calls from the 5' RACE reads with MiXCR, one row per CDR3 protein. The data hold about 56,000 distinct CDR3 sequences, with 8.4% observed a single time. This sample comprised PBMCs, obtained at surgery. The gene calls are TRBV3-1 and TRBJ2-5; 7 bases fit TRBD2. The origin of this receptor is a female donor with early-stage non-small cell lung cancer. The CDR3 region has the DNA TGTGCCAGCAGCCCAACGTGGGAGGGAGTAGAGACCCAGTACTTC. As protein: CASSPTWEGVETQYF.